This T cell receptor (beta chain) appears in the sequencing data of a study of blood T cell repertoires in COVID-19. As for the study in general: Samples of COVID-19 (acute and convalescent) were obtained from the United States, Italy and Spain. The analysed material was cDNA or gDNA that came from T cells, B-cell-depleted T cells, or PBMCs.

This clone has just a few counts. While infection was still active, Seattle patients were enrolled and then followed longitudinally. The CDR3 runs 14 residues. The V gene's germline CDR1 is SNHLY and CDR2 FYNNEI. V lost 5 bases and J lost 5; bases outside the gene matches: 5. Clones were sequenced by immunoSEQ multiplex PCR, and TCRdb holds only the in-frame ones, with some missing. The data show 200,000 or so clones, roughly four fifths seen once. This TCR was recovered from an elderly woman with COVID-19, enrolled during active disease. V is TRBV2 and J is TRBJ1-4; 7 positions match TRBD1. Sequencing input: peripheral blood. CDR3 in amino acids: CASSFLQGNEKLFF. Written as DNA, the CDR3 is TGTGCCAGCAGTTTTCTACAGGGGAATGAAAAACTGTTTTTT. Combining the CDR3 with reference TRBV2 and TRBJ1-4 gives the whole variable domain EPEVTQTPSHQVTQMGQEVILRCVPISNHLYFYWYRQILGQKVEFLVSFYNNEISEKSEIFDDQFSVERPDGSNFTLKIRSTKLEDSAMYFCASSFLQGNEKLFFGSGTQLSVL.